This T cell receptor beta chain appears in the sequencing data of a study of blood T cell repertoires in COVID-19 (dated by TCRdb to 2018 to 2021). Regarding the study in general: The collaborator samples originated in the United States, Italy and Spain and spanned the acute and convalescent phases of COVID-19. The material from the prospective study consisted of cDNA or gDNA derived from T cells, B-cell-depleted T cells, or PBMCs. Subjects who had been exposed to COVID-19, were actively infected with it, or had recovered from it provided the deeply sampled blood TCRbeta repertoires that made up the dataset. The repertoires were made available in a free public database intended to serve as a resource for research on the immune response to SARS-CoV-2. The samples were drawn from two sources: the first 160 participants of the ongoing ImmuneRACE study, and 1,254 subjects contributed by 6 global collaborators. A de-identified subject ID, COVID-19 status, age in years and sex were almost always included in the sample metadata. HLA class I and class II types, where available, came from metadata supplied by the sample provider rather than from assay-based typing.

Measured from the cysteine to the phenylalanine, the CDR3 is 13 residues long. Of all the DNA, just the CDR3 is kept, 39 bases in frame from base 1. Per the germline V gene, MGHRA is the CDR1 and YSYEKL is the CDR2. V and J lose 6 bases and 0 bases, and a span of 9 bases separates them. Overall study outcomes, separate from this receptor: The quantity of clinical and demographic metadata differed by source and by participant and was supplied without curation.

The immunoSEQ Assay, a bias-controlled multiplex PCR, was used to amplify TCRbeta CDR3 regions from genomic DNA. The study's processing was this. The number of nucleated cells in each sample was estimated by amplification of reference gene primers within the assay. To quantify the absolute abundance of each unique TCRbeta CDR3 rearrangement, sequence reads were collapsed and filtered. For each sample, productive Simpson clonality was calculated as the square root of Simpson's diversity index across productive rearrangements. TCRdb provides this immuneACCESS table in a form limited to in-frame rearrangements. Some clones are lacking; in checked studies, under half of them reflect an unresolved V gene, and why the rest are absent is not known. That table gives V, J and clone size, and the DNA gave D and trimming. Here the sample has some 500,000 clones; 88% occur a single time. Approximately 1.8% of the sample is held by the ten biggest clonotypes.

This clone was seen a few times. The antigen it recognizes is unknown. No per-base quality is available; no much larger clone lies one base away. Participants in the prospective study were aged roughly 18 to 100 years, lived in 24 United States geographic areas, and enrolled through a virtual design. In the prospective study, cohorts were assigned on the basis of participant-reported clinical history obtained from a screening survey and a study questionnaire. For ImmuneRACE Cohort 3, a participant was defined as recovered based on two consecutive negative NP/OP PCR tests, clearance by a healthcare professional, or resolution of symptoms. In the prospective study, whole blood, serum and a nasopharyngeal or oropharyngeal swab were collected from each participant by mobile phlebotomists. Additional blood draws and questionnaires over an approximately two-month period could optionally be provided by prospective study participants. Before DNA extraction, prospective study blood samples were shipped either frozen or at room temperature.

This sequence originates from a woman aged 40 to 49 who had recovered from COVID-19. Input material: PBMCs or T cells enriched from blood (not recorded which). The chain couples TRBV4-1 to TRBJ2-7; a tentative D call is TRBD1 (5 bases match). CDR3 region: CASRQVGSYEQYF. The DNA sequence follows: TGCGCCAGCAGACAGGTTGGCTCCTACGAGCAGTACTTC.